One TCR beta chain is described in this entry. The entry originates in a study of T cells in Graves' hyperthyroidism and ophthalmopathy. In the study overall: Peripheral blood samples were taken at initial diagnosis, prior to any treatment.

The length of the CDR3 is 11 residues. CDR1 and CDR2 (germline): SGHDT, YYEEEE. Trimming stripped 4 bases from V and 12 bases from J, with 11 bases between. Newly diagnosed hyperthyroidism patients aged 18 to 65 years had disease lasting under 2 months. TCR beta CDR3 regions were amplified from RNA. An initial round of RT-PCR targeting the TCR CDR3 relied on the HTBI primer set. Using its own MiXCR run on the multiplex PCR reads, TCRdb lists one record per CDR3 protein. The repertoire has about 620,000 distinct CDR3 sequences, about a sixth of them found once; the top ten carry 3% to 4.5%. Sequenced: blood. The TCR originated in a woman in her twenties or thirties with Graves' hyperthyroidism. The genes are TRBV5-6 and TRBJ2-1; TRBD1 might be the D (5 bases). The CDR3: CASSRARGQFF. The CDR3, as DNA: TGTGCCAGCAGCCGAGCTAGGGGGCAGTTCTTC.